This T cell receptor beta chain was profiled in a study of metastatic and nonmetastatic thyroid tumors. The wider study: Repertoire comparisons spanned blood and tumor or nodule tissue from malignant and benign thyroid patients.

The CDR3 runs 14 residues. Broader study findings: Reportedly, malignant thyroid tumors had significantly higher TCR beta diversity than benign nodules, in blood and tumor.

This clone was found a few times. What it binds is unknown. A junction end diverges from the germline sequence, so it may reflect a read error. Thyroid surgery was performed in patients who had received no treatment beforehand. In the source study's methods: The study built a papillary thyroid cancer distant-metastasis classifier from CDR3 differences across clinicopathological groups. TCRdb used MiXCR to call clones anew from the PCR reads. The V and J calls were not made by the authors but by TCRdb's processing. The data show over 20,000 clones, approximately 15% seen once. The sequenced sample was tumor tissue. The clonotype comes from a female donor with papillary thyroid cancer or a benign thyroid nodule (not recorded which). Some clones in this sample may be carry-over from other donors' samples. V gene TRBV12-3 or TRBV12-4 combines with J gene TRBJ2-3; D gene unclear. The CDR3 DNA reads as TGTTCCAGCAGTTTATGGGTTCGCACAGATACGCAGTATTTT. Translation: CSSSLWVRTDTQYF.